This T cell receptor (beta chain) was captured by sequencing in a study of CD8+CD57+ T cells in acquired aplastic anemia. Whole-study context: Sorted cells (CD4+ and CD8+) yielded DNA amounts that averaged about 3.1 ug.

Investigators profiled TCR beta VDJ and CDR3 from genomic DNA template. TCRdb recomputed calls from the reads with MiXCR, one row per CDR3 protein. Counted here are 450,000 to 600,000 distinct CDR3 sequences, around 30% occurring once; the ten biggest clones make up about 0.8%. Sequencing was done on patients that had shown CD8+CD57+ cell expansion by flow cytometry. This CDR3 is built from 15 residues. Germline CDR1 and CDR2: SGHDT and YYEEEE. Trimming took off 2 bases at V and 2 bases at J, with 13 bases between the two ends. Sequencing was performed on sorted CD4+, CD8+, or CD8+CD57+ T cells (not recorded which) from PBMCs. The source is a human donor with aplastic anemia. The chain has TRBV5-6 and TRBJ1-2; a possible D gene is TRBD1 (5 bases). CDR3 coding DNA: TGTGCCAGCAGCTTTCCGGGACTCAGCAACTATGGCTACACCTTC. Protein sequence: CASSFPGLSNYGYTF.